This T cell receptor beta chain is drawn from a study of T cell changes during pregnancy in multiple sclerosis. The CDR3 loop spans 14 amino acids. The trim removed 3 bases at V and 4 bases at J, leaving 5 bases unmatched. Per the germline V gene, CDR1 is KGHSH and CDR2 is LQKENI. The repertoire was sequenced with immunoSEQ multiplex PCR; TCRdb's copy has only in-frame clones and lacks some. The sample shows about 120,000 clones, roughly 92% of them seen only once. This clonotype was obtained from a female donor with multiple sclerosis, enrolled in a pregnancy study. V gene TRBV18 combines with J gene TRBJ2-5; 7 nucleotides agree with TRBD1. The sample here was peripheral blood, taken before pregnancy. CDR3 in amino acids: CASSPNRGGETQYF. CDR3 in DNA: TGTGCCAGCTCACCTAACAGGGGCGGAGAGACCCAGTACTTC.